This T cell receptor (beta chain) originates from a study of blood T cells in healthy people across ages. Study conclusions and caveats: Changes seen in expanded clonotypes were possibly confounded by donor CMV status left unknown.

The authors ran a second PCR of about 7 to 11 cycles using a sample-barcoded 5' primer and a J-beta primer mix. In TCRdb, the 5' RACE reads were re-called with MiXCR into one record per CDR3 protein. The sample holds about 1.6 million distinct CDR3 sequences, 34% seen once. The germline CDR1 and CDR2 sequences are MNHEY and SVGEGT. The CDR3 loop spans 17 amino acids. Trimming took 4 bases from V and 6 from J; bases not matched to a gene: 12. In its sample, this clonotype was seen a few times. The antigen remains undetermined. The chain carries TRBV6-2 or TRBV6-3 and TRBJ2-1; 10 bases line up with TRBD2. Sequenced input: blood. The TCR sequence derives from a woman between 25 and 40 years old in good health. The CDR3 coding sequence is TGTGCCAGCAGTTCTGACACGCTAGCGGGGGCTTTCAATGAGCAGTTCTTC. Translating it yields CASSSDTLAGAFNEQFF.